This T cell receptor beta chain was sequenced in a study of CXCR3-negative and CXCR3-positive naive CD8 T cells. The method, 5' RACE with UMI labels, was used to prepare the TRB cDNA libraries. TCRdb reanalyzed the 5' RACE reads and collapses them to one entry per CDR3 protein, without DNA. Reported are under 4,000 distinct CDR3 sequences; the ten largest clones contain around 2%. Overall study results and limits: Memory CD8+ cells showed much lower diversity, while both naive subsets displayed comparably high diversity. For the naive subsets, surface CD5 was similar, and TCR strength was inferred from TRB CDR3 properties. PBMCs showed partially decreased CXCR3 expression after cryopreservation, and most assays used fresh PBMCs.

With 300,000 cells each, the CD8+ T cell subsets were individually sorted in triplicate. The CDR3 is 11 residues long. Germline V lookup: CDR1 SQVTM, CDR2 ANQGSEA. This clonotype registers medium-sized by frequency. Its target is unknown. This chain uses TRBV29-1 with TRBJ2-5. The specimen was naive CXCR3- CD8+ T cells from blood. Stated subset: CD45RO-CCR7+CD27+CD95- naive CD8+ T cells lacking CXCR3 (TNR3-). The sequence was obtained from a human donor in good health. Some clones in this sample may be carry-over from other donors' samples. CDR3 amino acids: CSVGTQETQYF.